This T cell receptor (beta chain) was obtained from a study of Graves' ophthalmopathy and Graves' hyperthyroidism. Study findings and constraints: Clonotypes were expanded in thyroid at above 0.001 frequency, and most also appeared in blood.

Researchers took RNA transcripts and amplified TCR beta CDR3 regions from them. Second-round multiplex PCR came after first-round RT-PCR with HTBI primers. TCRdb re-derived calls from the multiplex PCR reads in MiXCR, one entry per CDR3 protein. The profile shows hundreds of thousands of distinct CDR3 sequences, around 15% of them singletons. Pregnancy or lactation, uncontrolled infections and other autoimmune diseases were grounds for excluding patients. A diagnosis was made from clinical symptoms together with serum thyroxine, TRAb, thyroid ultrasound and orbital computed tomography. Trimming left V 1 base short and J 4 bases short, with 7 bases between. CDR3 length: 13 amino acids. Germline V gene data show CDR1 as MNHNS and CDR2 as SASEGT. Concerning this clonotype: The antigen remains unidentified.

The material sequenced was blood. This sequence was found in a woman in her 30s with Graves' ophthalmopathy. The V call is TRBV6-1, the J call TRBJ1-2, with D unresolved. Here the CDR3 DNA reads TGTGCCAGCAGTGAAGGGCAGTTCTATGGCTACACCTTC. Amino acids: CASSEGQFYGYTF.